The present T cell receptor beta chain was sequenced within a study of T cells in Graves' hyperthyroidism and ophthalmopathy. This clonotype was found many times. RNA transcripts gave rise to amplified TCR beta CDR3 regions. A first-round RT-PCR of the TCR CDR3 used the HTBI primer set. MiXCR was run by TCRdb on the multiplex PCR reads, yielding one entry per CDR3 protein. The sample includes under 250,000 distinct CDR3 sequences, approximately 25% of them seen just once. This CDR3 contains 14 residues. V gave up 3 bases and J gave up 2 bases, with 11 bases separating them. From germline, CDR1 is LGHNA and CDR2 YNFKEQ. Together with thyroid ultrasound, orbital computed tomography, serum thyroxine and TRAb, clinical symptoms were used for diagnoses.

This receptor was identified in a woman between 40 and 50 years old with Graves' ophthalmopathy. This chain connects TRBV4-2 to TRBJ2-7; D possibly corresponds to TRBD2 (6 bases). Sequenced: blood. The CDR3 is CASSQLSSAYEQYF. The CDR3 DNA follows: TGTGCCAGCAGCCAGTTGTCTAGCGCCTACGAGCAGTACTTC.